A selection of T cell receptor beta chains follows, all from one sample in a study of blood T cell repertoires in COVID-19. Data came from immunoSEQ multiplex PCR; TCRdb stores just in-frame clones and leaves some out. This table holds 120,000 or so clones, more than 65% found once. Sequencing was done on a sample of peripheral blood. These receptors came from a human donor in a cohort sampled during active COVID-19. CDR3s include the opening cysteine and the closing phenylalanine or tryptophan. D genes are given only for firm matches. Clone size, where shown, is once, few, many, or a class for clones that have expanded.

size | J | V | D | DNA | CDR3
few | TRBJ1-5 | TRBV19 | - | TGTGCCAGTAGTATTCAGGGGAGCAATCAGCCCCAGCATTTT | CASSIQGSNQPQHF
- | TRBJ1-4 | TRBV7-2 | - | TGTGCCAGCAGCTTAGGTTACACAGGGACTAATGAAAAACTGTTTTTT | CASSLGYTGTNEKLFF
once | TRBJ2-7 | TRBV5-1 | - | TGCGCCAGCAGCTCGGAGGGCGCAGGGTACGAGCAGTACTTC | CASSSEGAGYEQYF
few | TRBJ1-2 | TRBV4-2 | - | TGTGCCAGCTCAGCGAGCGTCTATGGCTACACCTTC | CASSASVYGYTF
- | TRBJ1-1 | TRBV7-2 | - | TGTGCCAGCAGCGACCCAGGGAGGACTGAAGCTTTCTTT | CASSDPGRTEAFF
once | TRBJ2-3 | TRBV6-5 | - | TGTGCCAGCAGTTACAGAGGTACAGATACGCAGTATTTT | CASSYRGTDTQYF
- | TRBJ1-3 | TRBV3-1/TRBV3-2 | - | TGTGCCAGCAGCCAAGTTCCTACAGGGTTCGCTGGAAACACCATATATTTT | CASSQVPTGFAGNTIYF
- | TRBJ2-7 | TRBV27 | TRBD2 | TGTGCCAGCAGTTTATCTAGCGGGAGAAACTACGAGCAGTACTTC | CASSLSSGRNYEQYF
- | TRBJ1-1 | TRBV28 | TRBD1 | TGTGCCAGCAGTTTCGGGACAGCCACTGAAGCTTTCTTT | CASSFGTATEAFF
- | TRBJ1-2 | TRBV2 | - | TGTGCCAGCAGTGAAGGGGGATACAGGAGCTATGGCTACACCTTC | CASSEGGYRSYGYTF
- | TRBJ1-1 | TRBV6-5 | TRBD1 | TGTGCCAGCAGTCCGGGACAGGGGAACACTGAAGCTTTCTTT | CASSPGQGNTEAFF
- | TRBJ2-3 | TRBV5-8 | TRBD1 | TGTGCCAGCAGCCTCCCGGGACAGAAGTACACAGATACGCAGTATTTT | CASSLPGQKYTDTQYF
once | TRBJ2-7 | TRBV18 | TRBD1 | TGTGCCAGCTCAGCCGGGACAGGGGGCATCTACGAGCAGTACTTC | CASSAGTGGIYEQYF
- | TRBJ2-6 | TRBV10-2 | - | TGCGCCAGCAGTGAGTGGTATCAGGACTCTGGGGCCAACGTCCTGACTTTC | CASSEWYQDSGANVLTF
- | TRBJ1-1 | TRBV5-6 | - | TGTGCCAGCAGCTCGGACGGAGGGAACACTGAAGCTTTCTTT | CASSSDGGNTEAFF
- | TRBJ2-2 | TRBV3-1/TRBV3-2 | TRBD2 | TGTGCCAGCAGCCTTCGGACTAGCGGGTGGACCGGGGAGCTGTTTTTT | CASSLRTSGWTGELFF
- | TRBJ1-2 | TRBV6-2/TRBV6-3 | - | TGTGCCAGCAGTTACCGGGGTTCGCATGGCTACACCTTC | CASSYRGSHGYTF
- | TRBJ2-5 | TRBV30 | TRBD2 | TGTGCCTGGAGTGGATACATGACTAGCGAGGCAGAGACCCAGTACTTC | CAWSGYMTSEAETQYF
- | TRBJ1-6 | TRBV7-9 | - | TGTGCCAGCAGCTCGGGAGATTCACCCCTCCACTTT | CASSSGDSPLHF
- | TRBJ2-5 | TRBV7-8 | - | TGTGCCAGCAGCTTAGCTCAGATTGTAGAGACCCAGTACTTC | CASSLAQIVETQYF
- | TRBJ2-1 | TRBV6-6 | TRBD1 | TGTGCCAGCGGGCAGGGGGCGGTGGGTGAGCAGTTCTTC | CASGQGAVGEQFF
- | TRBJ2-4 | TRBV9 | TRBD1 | TGTGCCAGCAGCCCTCAAATCCCCGGGACAGGTTTAGCCAAAAACATTCAGTACTTC | CASSPQIPGTGLAKNIQYF
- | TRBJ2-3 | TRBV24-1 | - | TGTGCCACCAGTGATCGCGGCACAGATACGCAGTATTTT | CATSDRGTDTQYF
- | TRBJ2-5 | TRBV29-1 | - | TGCAGCGTTGATAGATCGGAGACCCAGTACTTC | CSVDRSETQYF
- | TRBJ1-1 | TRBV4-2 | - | TGTGCCAGCAGCCCATTCCGGGACACTGAAGCTTTCTTT | CASSPFRDTEAFF
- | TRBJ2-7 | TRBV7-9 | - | TGTGCCAGCAGCCCTAGCTATGGGCACGAGCAGTACTTC | CASSPSYGHEQYF
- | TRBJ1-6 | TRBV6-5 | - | TGTGCCAGCAGTTACAGCGCACCGCCACCCCTCCACTTT | CASSYSAPPPLHF
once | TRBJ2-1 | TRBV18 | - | TGTGCCAGCTCTGGAAAGGGGGTGTCGGGTGAGCAGTTCTTC | CASSGKGVSGEQFF
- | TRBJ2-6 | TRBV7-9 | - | TGTGCCAGCAGCGAGGACATTTTCGGGGCCAACGTCCTGACTTTC | CASSEDIFGANVLTF
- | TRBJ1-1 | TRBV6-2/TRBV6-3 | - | TGTGCCAGCAGTTACGACAGCTGGAACACTGAAGCTTTCTTT | CASSYDSWNTEAFF
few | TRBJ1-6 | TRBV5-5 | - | TGTGCCAGCAGCTTCAGGGTTCTGGATTCACCCCTCCACTTT | CASSFRVLDSPLHF
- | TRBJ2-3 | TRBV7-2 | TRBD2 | TGTGCCAGCAGCCAGAGGGGACTACCTGACGAGTTT | CASSQRGLPDEF
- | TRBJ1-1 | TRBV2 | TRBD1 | TGTGCCAGCAGGGACAGGGGTGGGAGGAACACTGAAGCTTTCTTT | CASRDRGGRNTEAFF
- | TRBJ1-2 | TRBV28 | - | TGTGCCATGGGGGGGAAGGACTATGGCTACACCTTC | CAMGGKDYGYTF
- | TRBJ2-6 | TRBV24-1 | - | TGTGCCACCAGTGATTACGATACAGGGTCTGGGGCCAACGTCCTGACTTTC | CATSDYDTGSGANVLTF
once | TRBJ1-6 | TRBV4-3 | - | TGCGCCAGCAGCCAAGATCGGGGAGGAGGCTCACCCCTCCACTTT | CASSQDRGGGSPLHF
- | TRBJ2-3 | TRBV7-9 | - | TGTGCCAGCACCCCAGGAGCGGCAGATACGCAGTATTTT | CASTPGAADTQYF
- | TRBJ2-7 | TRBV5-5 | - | TGTGCCAGCAGCGCAGCGGCTGTTCCCCGATACGAGCAGTACTTC | CASSAAAVPRYEQYF
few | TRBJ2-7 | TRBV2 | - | TGTGCCAGCAGTGAAATAAAGGGGTTGGCCGAGCAGTACTTC | CASSEIKGLAEQYF
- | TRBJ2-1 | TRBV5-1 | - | TGCGCCAGCAGCGACCATTCTAGCACCAATGAGCAGTTCTTC | CASSDHSSTNEQFF
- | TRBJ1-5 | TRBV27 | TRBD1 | TGTGCCAGCAGTCGGGACAGTATTAGCAATCAGCCCCAGCATTTT | CASSRDSISNQPQHF
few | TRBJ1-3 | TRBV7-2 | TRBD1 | TGTGCCAGCAGCTGGGGACAGGCGAAGGGAAACACCATATATTTT | CASSWGQAKGNTIYF
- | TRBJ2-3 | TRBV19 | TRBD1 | TGTGCCAGTAGAGACAGGGGAGGCACAGATACGCAGTATTTT | CASRDRGGTDTQYF
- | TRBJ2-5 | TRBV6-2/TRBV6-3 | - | TGTGCCAGCAGTAACAAAGAGACCCAGTACTTC | CASSNKETQYF
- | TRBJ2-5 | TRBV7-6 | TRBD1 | TGTGCCAGCAGCTTAGCTCAGGGGGTCCAAGAGACCCAGTACTTC | CASSLAQGVQETQYF
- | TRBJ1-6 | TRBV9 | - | TGTGCCAGCAGCCCAGGAGGCTACCGGAGCTCCTATAATTCACCCCTCCACTTT | CASSPGGYRSSYNSPLHF